One and the same sample provided the 26 T cell receptor beta chains below, sequenced in a study of blood T cell repertoires in COVID-19. Profiling relied on immunoSEQ multiplex PCR, and the TCRdb table lists in-frame clones only, not all of them. Of roughly 500,000 clones in the sample, 88% were seen once. Sequencing was performed on PBMCs or T cells enriched from blood (not recorded which). These receptors all stem from a woman in her thirties or forties who had recovered from COVID-19.

This chain connects TRBV5-4 to TRBJ2-6; 8 bases fit TRBD1. The germline CDR1 and CDR2 sequences are SGHNT and YYREEE (reference sequence). The CDR3 consists of 17 residues. V shed 6 bases, J shed 0 bases, and the junction held 8 bases outside the gene matches. The DNA for the CDR3 is TGTGCCAGCAACCCCGGGACAGGAGACTCTGGGGCCAACGTCCTGACTTTC. Translated, it gives CASNPGTGDSGANVLTF.

The CDR3: CASSRLTGGPYEQYF. The CDR3 nucleotides read TGTGCCAGCAGCAGGTTAACCGGGGGTCCCTACGAGCAGTACTTC. V usage is TRBV7-2 and J usage is TRBJ2-7; a possible D gene is TRBD2 (6 bases). V was trimmed by 5 bases and J by 2 bases, leaving 16 bases between them. The CDR3 is 15 amino acids. In germline, CDR1 is SGHTA, CDR2 FQGNSA.

The V and J genes are TRBV11-2 and TRBJ1-2, with 8 nucleotides matching TRBD1. CDR3 length equals 16 residues. Germline V gene lookup returns CDR1 SGHAT and CDR2 FQNNGV. J lost 6 bases, V lost 1 base, and 10 bases had no gene match. The CDR3 loop reads CASSLGGLTGGDGYTF. CDR3 bases: TGTGCCAGCAGCTTAGGGGGGCTTACAGGGGGAGATGGCTACACCTTC.

Here the CDR3 reads CASSPQGDGYTF. The CDR3 nucleotides are TGTGCCAGCAGCCCTCAGGGGGACGGCTACACCTTC. V is TRBV5-4 and J is TRBJ1-2; the match to TRBD1 covers 7 bases. The CDR3 loop spans 12 amino acids. CDR1 and CDR2 (germline): SGHNT, YYREEE (reference sequence). V shed 4 bases, J shed 8 bases, and the junction held 5 bases outside the gene matches.

V is TRBV7-9 and J is TRBJ1-2; 7 nucleotides align to TRBD1. Germline CDR1 reads SEHNR; CDR2 reads FQNEAQ (reference sequence). The V segment lost 4 bases and the J segment 11 bases; nucleotides outside the gene matches: 7. This CDR3 contains 12 residues. In nucleotides, the CDR3 is TGTGCCAGCAGCTCTTACGGACAGGTTTACACCTTC. Translating it yields CASSSYGQVYTF.

The V and J genes are TRBV7-8 and TRBJ2-7, with 7 bases identical to TRBD2. The ends lost 4 bases at V and 7 bases at J; junction bases unmatched: 10. Germline V gene sequence: CDR1 SGHVS, CDR2 FQNEAQ. The CDR3 is 14 residues long. In DNA, the CDR3 is TGTGCCAGCAGCTCGAGTAGACTAGCTCGGGAGCAGTACTTC. It yields the protein CASSSSRLAREQYF.

This chain joins TRBV4-3 and TRBJ1-4; D gene ambiguous. There are 14 residues in the CDR3. Germline loops: CDR1 LGHNA, CDR2 YSLEER. V was shortened by 1 base and J by 13 bases, with 16 bases between the two germline ends. The CDR3 region is CASSQVGVGRRLFF. The CDR3 nucleotides are TGCGCCAGCAGCCAAGTCGGTGTAGGAAGGAGACTGTTTTTT.

V gene TRBV12-5 combines with J gene TRBJ2-1, with TRBD2 matching 14 bases. The V segment lost 1 base and the J segment 1 base; nucleotides outside the gene matches: 15. Germline V gives CDR1 LGHNT, CDR2 FRNRAP. The CDR3 is 22 residues long. The CDR3 bases are TGTGCTAGTGGTTTGGGCGTAGGGACTAGCGGGAGAGGGGGGTGGTCCTACAATGAGCAGTTCTTC. This gives the protein CASGLGVGTSGRGGWSYNEQFF.

The rearrangement links TRBV12-3 or TRBV12-4 to TRBJ2-5; 8 bases are shared with TRBD1. The CDR3 consists of 13 residues. Unmatched junction bases numbered 0, after V lost 1 base and J lost 5 bases. The CDR3 bases are TGTGCCAGCAGTTTAGGGACAGGGGAGACCCAGTACTTC. Encoded protein: CASSLGTGETQYF.

This chain uses TRBV4-3 with TRBJ2-1; 7 positions match TRBD2. In germline, CDR1 is LGHNA, CDR2 YSLEER. Unmatched junction bases numbered 3, after V lost 1 base and J lost 3 bases. This CDR3 is built from 15 residues. DNA for the CDR3: TGCGCCAGCAGCCAAGGGGGAGGGCTCTACAATGAGCAGTTCTTC. As protein: CASSQGGGLYNEQFF.

This clone is a singleton in its sample. The V and J genes are TRBV23-1 and TRBJ1-1, with 8 bases that match TRBD1. TRBV23-1 is an ORF, and what it does is uncertain. With 3 bases clipped from V and 2 bases from J, the junction kept 8 bases outside the gene matches. CDR3 length: 16 residues. The CDR3 DNA reads TGCGCCAGCAGTCATGCGAGAGACAGGGGAAACACTGAAGCTTTCTTT. This sequence encodes CASSHARDRGNTEAFF.

The V and J genes are TRBV3-1 (or the pseudogene TRBV3-2) and TRBJ2-3; 8 bases map to TRBD2. With 3 bases clipped from V and 2 bases from J, the junction kept 22 bases outside the gene matches. The CDR3 covers 21 residues. Germline V gene data show CDR1 as LGHDT and CDR2 as YNNKEL (reference sequence). Here the CDR3 reads CASSHTGPRPTSGRLTDTQYF. The CDR3 nucleotides are TGTGCCAGCAGCCACACCGGACCGAGGCCCACTAGCGGACGCCTCACAGATACGCAGTATTTT.

The gene calls are TRBV11-3 and TRBJ1-1; a weak D match, TRBD1 (5 bases). Deletions cut 4 bases from V and 1 base from J, with 16 bases between. The CDR3 contains 16 residues. Germline V gives CDR1 SGHNT, CDR2 YENEEA. Here the CDR3 DNA reads TGTGCCAGCAGCTCCCGGGGTAGCGGGGGGAACACTGAAGCTTTCTTT. Its translation: CASSSRGSGGNTEAFF.

The chain employs TRBV9 and TRBJ1-1, with 9 bases identical to TRBD1. Germline V CDR1 and CDR2: SGDLS, YYNGEE. Trimming cost V 4 bases and J 11 bases; bases outside gene matches: 15. This CDR3 region has 15 residues. CDR3 DNA sequence: TGTGCCAGCAGCAAACAAACAGGGGGCGCGGGCGAGGCTTTCTTT. As protein: CASSKQTGGAGEAFF. Looking up the rest from reference TRBV9 and TRBJ1-1 gives the full variable domain: DSGVTQTPKHLITATGQRVTLRCSPRSGDLSVYWYQQSLDQGLQFLIQYYNGEERAKGNILERFSAQQFPDLHSELNLSSLELGDSALYFCASSKQTGGAGEAFFGQGTRLTVV.

Comments on this clone: In the same sample, other DNA sequences code for this CDR3. This chain joins TRBV3-1 (or the pseudogene TRBV3-2) and TRBJ1-1, with 7 nucleotides matching TRBD1. The germline V gene has CDR1 LGHDT and CDR2 YNNKEL (reference sequence). With 4 bases clipped from V and 1 base from J, the junction kept 3 bases outside the gene matches. This CDR3 has 14 amino acids. DNA of the CDR3: TGTGCCAGCAGCCGGGGGACAGCGAACACTGAAGCTTTCTTT. Translated: CASSRGTANTEAFF.

The rearrangement uses TRBV5-5 and TRBJ1-6; 7 bases are shared with TRBD1. Trimming at V came to 4 bases and at J to 7 bases, leaving 5 bases not matched to a gene. Germline values: CDR1 SGHKS, CDR2 YYEKEE (reference sequence). CDR3 length equals 14 residues. The CDR3 region is CASSPRDRNSPLHF. The CDR3 coding sequence is TGTGCCAGCAGCCCTCGGGACAGAAATTCACCCCTCCACTTT.

Concerning this clone itself: The sample carries other DNA sequences with the same CDR3. The rearrangement links TRBV6-6 to TRBJ1-1; D is undetermined. With 2 bases removed from V and 0 bases from J, the gap between germline ends came to 7 bases. CDR3 length: 14 residues. CDR1 is MNHNY and CDR2 is SVGAGI in the germline V gene (reference sequence). CDR3 in DNA: TGTGCCAGCAGTTACCCCGAGATGAACACTGAAGCTTTCTTT. This encodes CASSYPEMNTEAFF.

This clone was observed a single time. V and J are TRBV7-2 and TRBJ2-7, with D possibly being TRBD1 (7 bases). V lost 5 bases and J 6 bases, leaving 20 bases between the germline ends. Germline CDR1 SGHTA, CDR2 FQGNSA. This CDR3 region has 15 residues. The CDR3 sequence: CASSPRQGGAREQYF. The CDR3 nucleotides are TGTGCCAGCAGCCCGCGGCAGGGGGGAGCGCGCGAGCAGTACTTC. The variable domain in full, with the rest retrieved from reference TRBV7-2 and TRBJ2-7, is GAGVSQSPSNKVTEKGKDVELRCDPISGHTALYWYRQSLGQGLEFLIYFQGNSAPDKSGLPSDRFSAERTGGSVSTLTIQRTQQEDSAVYLCASSPRQGGAREQYFGPGTRLTVT.

This chain joins TRBV6-6 and TRBJ2-2; the D gene is possibly TRBD2 (5 bases). This CDR3 contains 12 residues. V was trimmed by 7 bases and J by 7 bases, leaving 10 bases between them. Germline V gene sequence: CDR1 MNHNY, CDR2 SVGAGI (reference sequence). This CDR3 is CASTKRDGELFF. For the CDR3, the DNA is TGTGCCAGCACCAAACGGGACGGGGAGCTGTTTTTT.

The gene calls are TRBV20-1 and TRBJ2-1, with D uncertain. CDR3 size: 10 residues. V gave up 4 bases and J gave up 8 bases, with 6 bases separating them. Germline values: CDR1 DFQATT, CDR2 SNEGSKA (reference sequence). Written as DNA, the CDR3 is TGCAGTGCTAAGCTGGATGAGCAGTTCTTC. Translating gives CSAKLDEQFF.

This clone was seen only a few times. This chain joins TRBV3-1 (or the pseudogene TRBV3-2) and TRBJ2-2, with TRBD2 identical over 9 bases. Trimming took 0 bases from V and 4 from J; bases not matched to a gene: 12. The CDR3 covers 19 residues. Germline lookup yields CDR1 LGHDT and CDR2 YNNKEL (reference sequence). In DNA form, the CDR3 reads TGTGCCAGCAGCCAAGATTGGCTAGCGGGGACAAAGACCACCGGGGAGCTGTTTTTT. It yields the protein CASSQDWLAGTKTTGELFF.

The chain links TRBV10-3 to TRBJ1-2; weak D call: TRBD1 (5 bases). V was trimmed by 6 bases and J by 2 bases, leaving 16 bases between them. Germline values: CDR1 ENHRY, CDR2 SYGVKD. The CDR3 runs to 15 residues. The CDR3, as DNA: TGTGCCATCAGCGGGGGGACTGACGAAAACTATGGCTACACCTTC. This translates into CAISGGTDENYGYTF.

The CDR3 DNA follows: TGCGCCAGCAGTTGGGACAGGGGAGGAGATACGCAGTATTTT. This codes for CASSWDRGGDTQYF. The chain carries TRBV10-1 and TRBJ2-3, with 10 bases fitting TRBD1. The CDR3 is 14 amino acids. Unmatched junction bases numbered 4, after V lost 5 bases and J lost 5 bases. Germline CDR1 is WNHNN and CDR2 is SYGVQD (reference sequence).

Comments on this clone: The identical CDR3 is also encoded by other nucleotide sequences in the sample. This rearrangement joins TRBV24-1 to TRBJ1-2, with D tentatively TRBD1 (6 bases). With 4 bases removed from V and 8 bases from J, the gap between germline ends came to 10 bases. The CDR3 has 12 amino acids. Germline V gene sequence: CDR1 KGHDR, CDR2 SFDVKD. CDR3 sequence reads: CATSDSGVGYTF. Written as DNA, the CDR3 is TGTGCCACCAGTGACTCAGGGGTCGGCTACACCTTC.

The V gene is TRBV15, the J gene TRBJ2-2, with 8 nucleotides matching TRBD1. V lost 4 bases to trimming and J lost 2 bases; unmatched junction nucleotides: 6. CDR3 length: 16 amino acids. CDR1 and CDR2 (germline): LNHNV, YYDKDF (reference sequence). The CDR3 protein is CATSNLDRDNTGELFF. The CDR3 DNA sequence: TGTGCCACCAGCAACCTGGACAGGGATAACACCGGGGAGCTGTTTTTT.

A note on this clone: The same CDR3 is also encoded by other DNA sequences in this sample. V is TRBV6-5 and J is TRBJ1-4, with 9 bases identical to TRBD1. CDR3 length equals 14 residues. The V gene's germline CDR1 is MNHEY and CDR2 SVGAGI. Trimming cost V 2 bases and J 7 bases; bases outside gene matches: 2. The CDR3 reads CASSYDRGSEKLFF. Here the CDR3 DNA reads TGTGCCAGCAGTTACGACAGGGGGAGTGAAAAACTGTTTTTT.